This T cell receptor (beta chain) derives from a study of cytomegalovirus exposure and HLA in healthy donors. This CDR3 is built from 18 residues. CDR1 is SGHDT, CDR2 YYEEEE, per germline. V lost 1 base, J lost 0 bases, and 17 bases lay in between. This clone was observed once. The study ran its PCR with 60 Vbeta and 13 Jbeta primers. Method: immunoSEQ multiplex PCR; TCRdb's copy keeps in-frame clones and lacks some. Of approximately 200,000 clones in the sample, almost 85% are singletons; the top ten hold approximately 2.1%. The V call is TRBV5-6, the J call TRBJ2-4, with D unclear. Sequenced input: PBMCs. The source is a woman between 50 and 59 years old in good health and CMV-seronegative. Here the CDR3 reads CASSLSPRRRIAKNIQYF. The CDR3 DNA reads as TGTGCCAGCAGCTTGTCCCCGCGCCGCCGAATAGCCAAAAACATTCAGTACTTC.